This T cell receptor (beta chain) is from a study of blood T cell repertoires in COVID-19. At the level of the study: Sites in the United States, Italy and Spain provided acute and convalescent COVID-19 samples. T cells, B-cell-depleted T cells, or PBMCs supplied cDNA or gDNA.

The CDR3 covers 13 residues. Trimming took off 5 bases at V and 0 bases at J, with 7 bases between the two ends. Germline V gene data show CDR1 as SGHTA and CDR2 as FQGNSA. Authors' analysis steps: Reference gene primer amplification yielded estimated nucleated cell counts. TCRdb's copy holds only in-frame clones and misses some; the assay was immunoSEQ multiplex PCR. V and J calls and clone size are those listed in that table; D and trimming were worked out from the DNA. The profile shows about 300,000 clones, just under 90% of them singletons. The chain combines TRBV7-2 with TRBJ1-1; D possibly corresponds to TRBD1 (5 bases). The source is a young woman with COVID-19, enrolled during active disease. Sequenced: peripheral blood. The CDR3 bases are TGTGCCAGCAGCCAGGGTGTGAACACTGAAGCTTTCTTT. Translating it yields CASSQGVNTEAFF.